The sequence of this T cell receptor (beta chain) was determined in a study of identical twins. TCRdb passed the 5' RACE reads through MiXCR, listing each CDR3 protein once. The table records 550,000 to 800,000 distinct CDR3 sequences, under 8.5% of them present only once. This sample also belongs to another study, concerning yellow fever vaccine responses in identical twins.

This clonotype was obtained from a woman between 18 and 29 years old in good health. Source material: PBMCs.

CDR3 sequence: CSGPQREPNEKLFF. CDR3 DNA: TGCAGCGGCCCACAACGAGAGCCGAATGAAAAACTGTTTTTT. The genes are TRBV29-1 and TRBJ1-4; no definite D call. V was cut by 7 bases and J by 5 bases, with 17 bases left in between. The CDR3 has 14 amino acids. Germline V CDR1 and CDR2: SQVTM, ANQGSEA.